These 32 T cell receptor beta chains came from one sample sequenced in a study of cytomegalovirus exposure and HLA in healthy donors. Vbeta (60) and Jbeta (13) primers were used in the PCR. Method: immunoSEQ multiplex PCR; TCRdb's copy keeps in-frame clones and lacks some. The sample holds 130,000 to 150,000 clones, about 80% seen once. Sequences were obtained from PBMCs. The receptor set was obtained from a man aged 35 to 55 in good health and CMV-seronegative.

The V gene is TRBV10-2, the J gene TRBJ1-5; D is undetermined. Trimming stripped 6 bases from V and 0 bases from J, with 3 bases between. Germline values: CDR1 WSHSY, CDR2 SAAADI. The CDR3 runs to 12 residues. The CDR3 nucleotides read TGCGCCAGCAGCTATAGCAATCAGCCCCAGCATTTT. Protein product: CASSYSNQPQHF.

The chain is built from TRBV7-2 and TRBJ1-3; TRBD1 might be the D (5 bases). The CDR3 is 15 amino acids. The V end was cut by 1 base, the J end by 2 bases, with 9 bases between. The V gene's germline CDR1 is SGHTA and CDR2 FQGNSA. For the CDR3, the DNA is TGTGCCAGCAGCTTAGGGGGCGTCACTGGAAACACCATATATTTT. Protein: CASSLGGVTGNTIYF.

This clone was counted between two and nine times. V and J are TRBV5-1 and TRBJ2-7; TRBD1 aligns across 11 bases. Per the germline V gene, CDR1 is SGHRS and CDR2 is YFSETQ. This CDR3 has 14 residues. V lost 3 bases to trimming and J lost 3 bases; unmatched junction nucleotides: 2. The CDR3 bases are TGCGCCAGCAGCTCCGGGACAGGGGGCTACGAGCAGTACTTC. As protein: CASSSGTGGYEQYF.

This clone appeared a single time. V gene TRBV2 combines with J gene TRBJ1-5, with 9 bases that match TRBD1. Looked up from germline, CDR1 is SNHLY and CDR2 is FYNNEI. The ends lost 6 bases at V and 2 bases at J; junction bases unmatched: 5. The CDR3 has 15 amino acids. The chain's CDR3 is CASRKDRGGNQPQHF. The CDR3 nucleotides are TGTGCCAGCAGAAAAGACAGGGGGGGCAATCAGCCCCAGCATTTT.

This chain links TRBV5-4 with TRBJ2-5, with 10 bases matching TRBD2. The CDR3 has 14 amino acids. Germline CDR1 and CDR2: SGHNT and YYREEE (reference sequence). V shed 2 bases and J 5 bases; nucleotides not matched to a gene: 3. The CDR3 DNA is TGTGCCAGCAGCTTAGCGGGGGGGCCTGAGACCCAGTACTTC. Its protein product is CASSLAGGPETQYF.

This clone came up once. CDR3 sequence: CASSPQRGQNSPLHF. The CDR3 nucleotides are TGTGCCAGCTCACCACAAAGGGGACAGAATTCACCCCTCCACTTT. The rearrangement uses TRBV18 and TRBJ1-6; TRBD1 matches 7 bases. Germline V gene data show CDR1 as KGHSH and CDR2 as LQKENI. V shed 1 base and J 7 bases; nucleotides not matched to a gene: 4. The CDR3 runs 15 residues.

This clone was counted once. J is TRBJ1-2 and V is TRBV5-6, with D possibly TRBD1 on 5 matching bases. CDR1 and CDR2 (germline): SGHDT, YYEEEE. The CDR3 runs to 16 residues. Trimming took 0 bases from V and 6 from J, leaving 18 bases between them. CDR3 region: CASSLVGFREGHGYTF. CDR3 sequence (DNA): TGTGCCAGCAGCTTGGTGGGTTTCAGGGAAGGGCATGGCTACACCTTC.

This chain connects TRBV5-1 to TRBJ2-5; TRBD1 is a possible D gene (6 bases). Deletions cut 0 bases from V and 4 bases from J, with 7 bases between. CDR1 and CDR2 from the germline V gene are SGHRS and YFSETQ. The CDR3 consists of 13 residues. DNA for the CDR3: TGCGCCAGCAGCTTGGGGGGGCGAGAGACCCAGTACTTC. This encodes CASSLGGRETQYF.

This sequence joins TRBV11-2 and TRBJ2-3, with a tentative D call TRBD1 (5 bases). V lost 3 bases, J lost 2 bases, and 15 bases lay in between. This CDR3 is built from 16 residues. Germline CDR1 reads SGHAT; CDR2 reads FQNNGV. The CDR3 loop is CASSFEGVPYTDTQYF. In DNA, the CDR3 is TGTGCCAGCAGCTTTGAAGGGGTCCCCTACACAGATACGCAGTATTTT.

The chain carries TRBV4-1 and TRBJ1-1, with TRBD1 identical over 9 bases. V lost 4 bases and J lost 0; bases outside the gene matches: 9. Germline V gene lookup returns CDR1 MGHRA and CDR2 YSYEKL. The CDR3 covers 17 residues. In DNA form, the CDR3 reads TGCGCCAGCAGCCGGCAGGAGGGGACAGGGATGAACACTGAAGCTTTCTTT. Translation gives CASSRQEGTGMNTEAFF.

V and J are TRBV6-4 and TRBJ1-2, with 7 bases that match TRBD1. V dropped 6 bases and J dropped 4; count of bases not matched to a gene: 8. This CDR3 comprises 14 residues. Looked up from germline, CDR1 is MRHNA and CDR2 is SNTAGT. The DNA of the CDR3 is TGTGCCAGCAGCGAGGAAGCAGGGGGCTATGGCTACACCTTC. It specifies CASSEEAGGYGYTF.

The genes are TRBV25-1 and TRBJ2-7; a weak D match, TRBD1 (6 bases). The CDR3 consists of 13 residues. Germline CDR1 and CDR2: MGHDK and SYGVNS. Trimming took 5 bases from V and 1 from J, leaving 9 bases between them. The CDR3 coding sequence is TGTGCCAGCAGTAAAGGACAGTCCTACGAGCAGTACTTC. This codes for CASSKGQSYEQYF.

V gene TRBV15 combines with J gene TRBJ1-2; no reliable D call. Trimming left V 7 bases short and J 7 bases short, with 22 bases between. Germline assignment: CDR1 LNHNV and CDR2 YYDKDF (reference sequence). The CDR3 is 15 amino acids. CDR3 amino acids: CATTPEESAVAGYTF. The CDR3 DNA follows: TGTGCCACCACCCCAGAAGAAAGTGCGGTTGCTGGCTACACCTTC.

This chain links TRBV4-1 with TRBJ1-1; no clear D gene. Germline CDR1 reads MGHRA; CDR2 reads YSYEKL. Deletions cut 0 bases from V and 2 bases from J, with 10 bases between. The CDR3 loop spans 15 amino acids. CDR3 amino acids: CASSQDRSGNTEAFF. Written as DNA, the CDR3 is TGCGCCAGCAGCCAAGATCGGTCAGGCAACACTGAAGCTTTCTTT.

The rearrangement links TRBV28 to TRBJ1-5; maybe TRBD1 (6 bases). The germline V and J ends were trimmed by 6 bases and 5 bases, with 11 bases remaining between them. Germline assignment: CDR1 MDHEN and CDR2 SYDVKM. The CDR3 is 13 residues long. As DNA, the CDR3 is TGTGCCAGCAGATCCCAGGGGCATCAGCCCCAGCATTTT. Protein product: CASRSQGHQPQHF.

The genes are TRBV7-2 and TRBJ2-3; a weak D match, TRBD2 (5 bases). Looked up from germline, CDR1 is SGHTA and CDR2 is FQGNSA. V lost 5 bases, J lost 6 bases, and 9 bases lay in between. The CDR3 covers 12 residues. The CDR3 here is CASSPKRDTQYF. CDR3 DNA: TGTGCCAGCAGCCCCAAGCGGGATACGCAGTATTTT.

This rearrangement joins TRBV6-6 to TRBJ1-5, with TRBD1 matching 7 bases. The CDR3 is 14 residues long. Trimming took 6 bases from V and 5 from J; bases not matched to a gene: 7. Germline-derived CDR1 and CDR2 are MNHNY and SVGAGI (reference sequence). CDR3 residues: CASSPDRDDQPQHF. The CDR3 region has the DNA TGTGCCAGCAGCCCAGACAGGGATGATCAGCCCCAGCATTTT.

This clone was counted once. V is TRBV29-1 and J is TRBJ2-5; 9 bases are shared with TRBD1. The end of the DNA is better explained by TRBJ2-7, so the J call may be wrong. Germline CDR1 and CDR2: SQVTM and ANQGSEA. The CDR3 spans 13 residues. CDR3 sequence: CSVEGQGTYEQYF. The CDR3 DNA follows: TGCAGCGTTGAGGGACAGGGTACCTACGAGCAGTACTTC.

The chain links TRBV25-1 to TRBJ1-3, with D uncertain. The germline gives CDR1 MGHDK, CDR2 SYGVNS. The ends were cut back, 7 bases at V and 2 bases at J, with 9 bases in the middle. This CDR3 is built from 13 residues. Written as DNA, the CDR3 is TGTGCCAGCACATCAGAGGCTGGAAACACCATATATTTT. Protein product: CASTSEAGNTIYF. The full variable domain, in which reference TRBV25-1 and TRBJ1-3 provide the parts outside the CDR3, is EADIYQTPRYLVIGTGKKITLECSQTMGHDKMYWYQQDPGMELHLIHYSYGVNSTEKGDLSSESTVSRIRTEHFPLTLESARPSHTSQYLCASTSEAGNTIYFGEGSWLTVV.

A few counts support this clone. The rearrangement uses TRBV5-5 and TRBJ1-5, with 9 bases identical to TRBD1. This CDR3 region has 15 residues. The trim removed 3 bases at V and 6 bases at J, leaving 7 bases unmatched. Germline-derived CDR1 and CDR2 are SGHKS and YYEKEE (reference sequence). The CDR3 DNA reads TGTGCCAGCAGCTCACGACAGGGGGGGTTTCAGCCCCAGCATTTT. Encoded protein: CASSSRQGGFQPQHF.

The chain uses TRBV27 and TRBJ1-2, with 9 bases that match TRBD1. Losses at the gene ends were 5 bases for V and 8 bases for J; bases not matched to a gene: 9. CDR3 length: 14 amino acids. Per the germline V gene, CDR1 is MNHEY and CDR2 is SMNVEV (reference sequence). The CDR3 DNA reads as TGTGCCAGCAGTCGGACCGGACAGGGGCCAGGCTACACCTTC. Amino acids: CASSRTGQGPGYTF.

The chain recombines TRBV6-5 with TRBJ1-6; D perhaps matches TRBD1 (6 bases). CDR1 is MNHEY, CDR2 SVGAGI, per germline. CDR3 size: 13 residues. V was shortened by 10 bases and J by 7 bases, with 14 bases between the two germline ends. CDR3 nucleotides: TGTGCCACCGCGGGGGGCCTGAATTCACCCCTCCACTTT. Amino acids: CATAGGLNSPLHF.

CDR3 protein: CASQDRGGSPLHF. The CDR3 region has the DNA TGTGCCAGTCAAGACAGGGGGGGATCACCCCTCCACTTT. The rearrangement uses TRBV19 and TRBJ1-6, with 9 bases fitting TRBD1. The J segment lost 10 bases and the V segment lost 8 bases, leaving 6 bases of the junction unmatched. Germline CDR1 reads LNHDA; CDR2 reads SQIVND (reference sequence). CDR3 length: 13 amino acids.

The chain links TRBV6-5 to TRBJ2-5; weak D call: TRBD2 (5 bases). The CDR3 runs 14 residues. From germline, CDR1 is MNHEY and CDR2 SVGAGI. Trimming took 6 bases from V and 1 from J, leaving 12 bases between them. The CDR3 loop reads CASSQSSGQETQYF. The CDR3 nucleotides read TGTGCCAGCAGCCAATCGAGCGGCCAAGAGACCCAGTACTTC.

This clone was counted between two and nine times. The V gene is TRBV6-5, the J gene TRBJ2-7, with unresolved D. Germline values: CDR1 MNHEY, CDR2 SVGAGI. The length of the CDR3 is 14 residues. Trimming cost V 7 bases and J 5 bases, with 18 bases left between them. CDR3 residues: CASTSPQPPNEQYF. The DNA for the CDR3 is TGTGCCAGCACATCGCCACAGCCCCCCAACGAGCAGTACTTC.

V and J are TRBV28 and TRBJ2-2; D is uncertain. The CDR3 covers 12 residues. Per the germline V gene, CDR1 is MDHEN and CDR2 is SYDVKM. V lost 2 bases to trimming and J lost 5 bases, with 3 bases between them. CDR3 DNA: TGTGCCAGCAGTTTACTTACCGGGGAGCTGTTTTTT. This codes for CASSLLTGELFF.

In this sample, this clone turned up once. The V and J genes are TRBV10-2 and TRBJ2-2; D may be TRBD2 (5 bases). V lost 9 bases, J lost 4 bases, and 15 bases lay in between. Germline V gene lookup returns CDR1 WSHSY and CDR2 SAAADI. The CDR3 consists of 14 residues. The CDR3 region has the DNA TGCGCCAGTCCGAAAGGAGGTTCCACCGGGGAGCTGTTTTTT. This codes for CASPKGGSTGELFF.

This chain links TRBV2 with TRBJ1-4, with no clear D. V lost 8 bases, J lost 0 bases, and 10 bases lay in between. The CDR3 runs to 14 residues. Germline CDR1 and CDR2: SNHLY and FYNNEI. CDR3 in amino acids: CASRNEATNEKLFF. The DNA for the CDR3 is TGTGCCAGCCGAAATGAGGCAACTAATGAAAAACTGTTTTTT. Full variable domain (remainder filled in from reference TRBV2 and TRBJ1-4): EPEVTQTPSHQVTQMGQEVILRCVPISNHLYFYWYRQILGQKVEFLVSFYNNEISEKSEIFDDQFSVERPDGSNFTLKIRSTKLEDSAMYFCASRNEATNEKLFFGSGTQLSVL.

The gene calls are TRBV28 and TRBJ1-6; perhaps TRBD1 as D (5 bases). The germline V gene has CDR1 MDHEN and CDR2 SYDVKM. V gave up 6 bases and J gave up 8 bases, with 14 bases separating them. CDR3 length equals 14 residues. CDR3 protein: CASRSSGSDSPLHF. Written as DNA, the CDR3 is TGTGCCAGCAGAAGTTCAGGGTCGGATTCACCCCTCCACTTT.

The chain joins TRBV7-2 to TRBJ1-1; D is undetermined. Trimming left V 1 base short and J 1 base short, with 7 bases between. The CDR3 extends over 14 amino acids. The germline V gene has CDR1 SGHTA and CDR2 FQGNSA. The CDR3 nucleotides read TGTGCCAGCAGCTTAGGGCGGAAGAACACTGAAGCTTTCTTT. Translated: CASSLGRKNTEAFF. Looking up the rest from reference TRBV7-2 and TRBJ1-1 gives the full variable domain: GAGVSQSPSNKVTEKGKDVELRCDPISGHTALYWYRQSLGQGLEFLIYFQGNSAPDKSGLPSDRFSAERTGGSVSTLTIQRTQQEDSAVYLCASSLGRKNTEAFFGQGTRLTVV.

This clone was observed once. V is TRBV27 and J is TRBJ1-5, with 7 bases lining up with TRBD1. Germline CDR1 reads MNHEY; CDR2 reads SMNVEV (reference sequence). V shed 2 bases and J 2 bases; nucleotides not matched to a gene: 9. The CDR3 spans 17 residues. The CDR3: CASSLGTRQGGNQPQHF. The CDR3 region has the DNA TGTGCCAGCAGTTTAGGGACTCGACAGGGTGGCAATCAGCCCCAGCATTTT.

This chain joins TRBV5-1 and TRBJ1-6; possibly TRBD1 for D (5 bases). Trimming took 4 bases from V and 7 from J, leaving 21 bases between them. Germline values: CDR1 SGHRS, CDR2 YFSETQ. The CDR3 covers 17 residues. The CDR3 DNA sequence: TGCGCCAGCAGCCCGGCCGACCCGGCGGGGCCCAATTCACCCCTCCACTTT. Encoded protein: CASSPADPAGPNSPLHF.